What follows are 8 T cell receptor beta chains derived from one specimen sequenced in a study of T cells in Graves' hyperthyroidism and ophthalmopathy. RNA transcripts were the template for amplifying TCR beta CDR3 regions. The study used the HTBI primer set for a first-round RT-PCR of the TCR CDR3. MiXCR, run by TCRdb on the multiplex PCR reads, gives a single entry per CDR3 protein. The sample has 300,000 to 450,000 distinct CDR3 sequences; around a quarter are singletons. The sequenced sample was blood. The source of these receptors is a man aged 50 or older with Graves' hyperthyroidism.

The CDR3 reads CSARDPRGRRETQYF. The CDR3 DNA follows: TGCAGTGCTAGAGATCCACGGGGGAGGAGGGAGACCCAGTACTTC. V is TRBV20-1 and J is TRBJ2-5; perhaps TRBD2 as D (6 bases). V lost 0 bases and J lost 5, with 16 bases in between. The CDR3 length is 15 residues. Germline loops: CDR1 DFQATT, CDR2 SNEGSKA (reference sequence).

The table lists this clonotype with a count of one. This chain links TRBV6-1 with TRBJ1-4, with D possibly TRBD1 on 5 matching bases. Germline V lookup: CDR1 MNHNS, CDR2 SASEGT. V was shortened by 5 bases and J by 3 bases, with 22 bases between the two germline ends. This CDR3 region has 18 residues. For the CDR3, the DNA is TGTGCCAGCAGTAACGCGGGACGGGGGAAAGGCGCTAATGAAAAACTGTTTTTT. Translating it yields CASSNAGRGKGANEKLFF.

The chain recombines TRBV15 with TRBJ1-2; D remains ambiguous. In germline, CDR1 is LNHNV, CDR2 YYDKDF (reference sequence). Trimming removed 1 base at V and 6 bases at J, with 12 bases between. The CDR3 consists of 14 residues. The CDR3: CATSRATGSNGYTF. The CDR3, as DNA: TGTGCCACCAGCAGAGCTACCGGTAGCAATGGCTACACCTTC. Drawing the rest from reference TRBV15 and TRBJ1-2, the complete variable domain is DAMVIQNPRYQVTQFGKPVTLSCSQTLNHNVMYWYQQKSSQAPKLLFHYYDKDFNNEADTPDNFQSRRPNTSFCFLDIRSPGLGDTAMYLCATSRATGSNGYTFGSGTRLTVV.

This chain uses TRBV6-1 with TRBJ2-1; 7 bases fit TRBD2. CDR1 and CDR2 (germline): MNHNS, SASEGT. This CDR3 contains 16 residues. V gave up 6 bases and J gave up 7 bases; unmatched junction bases: 15. As DNA, the CDR3 is TGTGCCAGCAGCACCCCCAGTGGGAGGGCCCCTAATGAGCAGTTCTTC. Translation gives CASSTPSGRAPNEQFF.

This clonotype was found many times. V gene TRBV7-9 combines with J gene TRBJ2-5, with 13 bases lining up with TRBD2. The V gene's germline CDR1 is SEHNR and CDR2 FQNEAQ (reference sequence). The CDR3 covers 16 residues. V dropped 5 bases and J dropped 3; count of bases not matched to a gene: 6. For the CDR3, the DNA is TGTGCCAGCAGCCCCGGACTAGCGGGAGACAAAGAGACCCAGTACTTC. Residues: CASSPGLAGDKETQYF.

This clonotype appeared a few times. The V call is TRBV7-3, the J call TRBJ2-1; no firm D call. Trimming removed 3 bases from V and 5 bases from J, with 14 bases in between. CDR3 length equals 15 residues. Germline-derived CDR1 and CDR2 are SGHTA and FQGTGA. CDR3 sequence: CASSLDQQIHNEQFF. The CDR3 DNA reads as TGTGCCAGCAGCTTGGACCAGCAGATACACAATGAGCAGTTCTTC.

CDR3 in DNA: TGTGCCAGCAGCTTAGTGGGGCAAAGGGGCCCACCTGATCAGCCCCAGCATTTT. It encodes CASSLVGQRGPPDQPQHF. The chain links TRBV7-3 to TRBJ1-5, with D tentatively TRBD1 (5 bases). From germline, CDR1 is SGHTA and CDR2 FQGTGA. V dropped 2 bases and J dropped 5 bases, with 22 bases sitting between them. The CDR3 is 18 amino acids. The full variable domain, rest sourced from reference TRBV7-3 and TRBJ1-5, is GAGVSQTPSNKVTEKGKYVELRCDPISGHTALYWYRQSLGQGPEFLIYFQGTGAADDSGLPNDRFFAVRPEGSVSTLKIQRTERGDSAVYLCASSLVGQRGPPDQPQHFGDGTRLSIL.

V gene TRBV6-6 combines with J gene TRBJ1-1; D unresolved. Germline-derived CDR1 and CDR2 are MNHNY and SVGAGI (reference sequence). The CDR3 covers 13 residues. V gave up 0 bases and J gave up 1 base, with 3 bases separating them. In DNA, the CDR3 is TGTGCCAGCAGTTACTCGCAGAACACTGAAGCTTTCTTT. It specifies CASSYSQNTEAFF.